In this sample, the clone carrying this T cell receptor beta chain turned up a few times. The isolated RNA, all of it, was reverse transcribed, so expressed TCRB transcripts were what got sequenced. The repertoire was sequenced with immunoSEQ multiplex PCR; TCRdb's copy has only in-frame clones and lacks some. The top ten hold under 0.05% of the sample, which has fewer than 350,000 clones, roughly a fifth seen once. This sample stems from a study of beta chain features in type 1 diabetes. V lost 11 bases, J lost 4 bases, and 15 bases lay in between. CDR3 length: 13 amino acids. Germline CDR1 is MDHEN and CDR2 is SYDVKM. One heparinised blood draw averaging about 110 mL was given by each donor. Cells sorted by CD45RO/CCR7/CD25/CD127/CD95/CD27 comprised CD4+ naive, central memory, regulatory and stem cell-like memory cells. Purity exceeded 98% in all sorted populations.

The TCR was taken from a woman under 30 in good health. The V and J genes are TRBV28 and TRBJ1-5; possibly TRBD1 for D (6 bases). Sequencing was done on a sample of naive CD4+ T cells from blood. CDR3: CARSAGVNQPQHF. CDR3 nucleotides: TGTGCCCGCTCAGCAGGGGTTAATCAGCCCCAGCATTTT.